This is a list of T cell receptor beta chains from one sample in a study of persistence of HIV-infected CD4 T cells. Their antigens remain unidentified. TCRdb's copy holds only in-frame clones and misses some; the assay was immunoSEQ multiplex PCR. The table lists 35,000 to 45,000 clones, more than 70% of them singletons. Sequenced material: CD4+ T cells sorted from PBMCs after 18-hour stimulation, taken from a patient who received antiretroviral therapy. The receptors stem from an adult man with HIV who was CMV-seropositive. Both conserved end residues are part of each CDR3. A D gene is named only where the DNA matches it firmly. Clone size appears in some rows only: once, few, many, or a class for an expanded clone.

clone size: .
V gene: TRBV28
J gene: TRBJ1-2
D gene: .
CDR3 protein: CASSPQTASYGYTF
CDR3 DNA: TGTGCCAGCAGTCCCCAGACAGCCTCCTATGGCTACACCTTC

clone size: .
V gene: TRBV3-1/TRBV3-2
J gene: TRBJ1-5
D gene: .
CDR3 protein: CASSHSAGRGRQPQHF
CDR3 DNA: TGTGCCAGCAGCCACTCGGCGGGCAGGGGAAGGCAGCCCCAGCATTTT

clone size: .
V gene: TRBV24-1
J gene: TRBJ2-3
D gene: .
CDR3 protein: CATSDLLAGKGDTQYF
CDR3 DNA: TGTGCCACCAGTGATTTGCTTGCCGGGAAGGGAGATACGCAGTATTTT

clone size: .
V gene: TRBV19
J gene: TRBJ1-4
D gene: TRBD1
CDR3 protein: CASSFRQGRSEKLFF
CDR3 DNA: TGTGCCAGTAGTTTCCGACAGGGGAGGAGCGAAAAACTGTTTTTT

clone size: .
V gene: TRBV7-2
J gene: TRBJ1-6
D gene: .
CDR3 protein: CASSDSYNSPLHF
CDR3 DNA: TGTGCCAGCAGCGACTCCTATAATTCACCCCTCCACTTT

clone size: .
V gene: TRBV5-4
J gene: TRBJ2-2
D gene: .
CDR3 protein: CASSTPNTGELFF
CDR3 DNA: TGTGCCAGCAGCACCCCGAACACCGGGGAGCTGTTTTTT

clone size: .
V gene: TRBV28
J gene: TRBJ2-7
D gene: .
CDR3 protein: CASKKGSYEQYF
CDR3 DNA: TGTGCCAGCAAGAAGGGTTCCTACGAGCAGTACTTC

clone size: .
V gene: TRBV7-8
J gene: TRBJ2-1
D gene: .
CDR3 protein: CASRKDRDSYNEQFF
CDR3 DNA: TGTGCCAGCAGAAAGGACCGAGACTCCTACAATGAGCAGTTCTTC

clone size: .
V gene: TRBV19
J gene: TRBJ2-3
D gene: .
CDR3 protein: CASSTGDTDTQYF
CDR3 DNA: TGTGCCAGTAGTACAGGAGACACAGATACGCAGTATTTT

clone size: .
V gene: TRBV6-5
J gene: TRBJ2-2
D gene: TRBD1
CDR3 protein: CASSSGTENTGELFF
CDR3 DNA: TGTGCCAGCAGCTCCGGGACAGAAAACACCGGGGAGCTGTTTTTT

clone size: .
V gene: TRBV6-5
J gene: TRBJ1-6
D gene: .
CDR3 protein: CASSSGHPNSPLHF
CDR3 DNA: TGTGCCAGCAGTTCGGGACACCCTAATTCACCCCTCCACTTT

clone size: .
V gene: TRBV15
J gene: TRBJ2-7
D gene: TRBD2
CDR3 protein: CATSRARGAYEQYF
CDR3 DNA: TGTGCCACCAGCAGAGCTCGGGGGGCCTACGAGCAGTACTTC

clone size: .
V gene: TRBV2
J gene: TRBJ1-4
D gene: TRBD1
CDR3 protein: CASKRGEGAKLFF
CDR3 DNA: TGTGCCAGCAAGAGAGGGGAGGGGGCGAAACTGTTTTTT

clone size: .
V gene: TRBV29-1
J gene: TRBJ2-3
D gene: .
CDR3 protein: CSVKGTPSVDTQYF
CDR3 DNA: TGCAGCGTCAAGGGGACCCCTTCTGTCGATACGCAGTATTTT

clone size: .
V gene: TRBV6-1
J gene: TRBJ1-2
D gene: .
CDR3 protein: CASSEEVYGYTF
CDR3 DNA: TGTGCCAGCAGTGAAGAGGTTTATGGCTACACCTTC

clone size: .
V gene: TRBV6-5
J gene: TRBJ2-3
D gene: .
CDR3 protein: CASSPTRTDTQYF
CDR3 DNA: TGTGCCAGCAGCCCGACTAGGACAGATACGCAGTATTTT

clone size: .
V gene: TRBV6-5
J gene: TRBJ1-5
D gene: .
CDR3 protein: CASSPGQWNQPQHF
CDR3 DNA: TGTGCCAGCAGCCCCGGACAGTGGAATCAGCCCCAGCATTTT

clone size: once
V gene: TRBV2
J gene: TRBJ1-2
D gene: .
CDR3 protein: CASSEYGQATYGYTF
CDR3 DNA: TGTGCCAGCAGTGAATACGGGCAGGCGACCTATGGCTACACCTTC

clone size: once
V gene: TRBV9
J gene: TRBJ1-1
D gene: .
CDR3 protein: CASSPQGGLGWEAFF
CDR3 DNA: TGTGCCAGCAGCCCTCAAGGCGGCCTAGGATGGGAAGCTTTCTTT

clone size: .
V gene: TRBV27
J gene: TRBJ2-7
D gene: .
CDR3 protein: CASRPWDRPSYEQYF
CDR3 DNA: TGTGCCAGCAGACCCTGGGACCGTCCCTCCTACGAGCAGTACTTC

clone size: .
V gene: TRBV2
J gene: TRBJ2-2
D gene: .
CDR3 protein: CASTGEGTGELFF
CDR3 DNA: TGTGCCAGCACGGGGGAAGGCACCGGGGAGCTGTTTTTT

clone size: .
V gene: TRBV29-1
J gene: TRBJ1-1
D gene: .
CDR3 protein: CSAVGSGSKGTEAFF
CDR3 DNA: TGCAGCGCTGTAGGTTCCGGGTCTAAGGGTACTGAAGCTTTCTTT

clone size: .
V gene: TRBV7-9
J gene: TRBJ1-1
D gene: .
CDR3 protein: CASSSQGREAFF
CDR3 DNA: TGTGCCAGCAGCTCTCAGGGGAGGGAGGCTTTCTTT

clone size: .
V gene: TRBV28
J gene: TRBJ2-3
D gene: TRBD2
CDR3 protein: CASSFYASGGGTDTQYF
CDR3 DNA: TGTGCCAGCAGTTTCTACGCTAGCGGGGGGGGCACAGATACGCAGTATTTT

clone size: .
V gene: TRBV6-1
J gene: TRBJ1-5
D gene: .
CDR3 protein: CASSESRIRSQPQHF
CDR3 DNA: TGTGCCAGCAGTGAATCTCGAATTAGGAGTCAGCCCCAGCATTTT

clone size: .
V gene: TRBV10-3
J gene: TRBJ2-3
D gene: TRBD2
CDR3 protein: CAIRTSGRSTDTQYF
CDR3 DNA: TGTGCCATCAGAACTAGCGGGCGTAGCACAGATACGCAGTATTTT

clone size: .
V gene: TRBV7-8
J gene: TRBJ2-2
D gene: .
CDR3 protein: CASSLGTANTGELFF
CDR3 DNA: TGTGCCAGCAGCTTAGGAACAGCGAACACCGGGGAGCTGTTTTTT

clone size: few
V gene: TRBV7-9
J gene: TRBJ1-4
D gene: TRBD1
CDR3 protein: CASRPTGMEEKLFF
CDR3 DNA: TGTGCCAGCAGGCCGACAGGGATGGAGGAAAAACTGTTTTTT

clone size: few
V gene: TRBV2
J gene: TRBJ1-2
D gene: TRBD1
CDR3 protein: CASSRGTGGDFRGGYTF
CDR3 DNA: TGTGCCAGCAGCCGAGGGACAGGGGGCGACTTTAGGGGTGGCTACACCTTC

clone size: .
V gene: TRBV5-1
J gene: TRBJ2-3
D gene: .
CDR3 protein: CASRPTGSTDTQYF
CDR3 DNA: TGCGCCAGCAGGCCGACAGGTAGCACAGATACGCAGTATTTT

clone size: once
V gene: TRBV7-9
J gene: TRBJ1-4
D gene: .
CDR3 protein: CASSPRRQEGEKLFF
CDR3 DNA: TGTGCCAGCAGCCCCAGGCGGCAGGAGGGGGAAAAACTGTTTTTT

clone size: .
V gene: TRBV6-5
J gene: TRBJ2-7
D gene: .
CDR3 protein: CASRGPPLIEQYF
CDR3 DNA: TGTGCCAGCAGAGGACCACCGTTGATCGAGCAGTACTTC

clone size: .
V gene: TRBV9
J gene: TRBJ2-3
D gene: TRBD1
CDR3 protein: CASSVGGQGARPDTQYF
CDR3 DNA: TGTGCCAGCAGCGTAGGGGGACAGGGGGCCCGGCCAGATACGCAGTATTTT

clone size: .
V gene: TRBV6-5
J gene: TRBJ1-6
D gene: .
CDR3 protein: CASPRGGHNSPLHF
CDR3 DNA: TGTGCCAGCCCCCGGGGGGGGCATAATTCACCCCTCCACTTT

clone size: .
V gene: TRBV10-3
J gene: TRBJ2-7
D gene: TRBD1
CDR3 protein: CAIARQGDYEQYF
CDR3 DNA: TGTGCCATCGCGAGACAGGGGGATTACGAGCAGTACTTC

clone size: .
V gene: TRBV5-1
J gene: TRBJ2-3
D gene: .
CDR3 protein: CASSGGLGLDTQYF
CDR3 DNA: TGCGCCAGCAGCGGGGGTCTTGGGCTAGATACGCAGTATTTT

clone size: .
V gene: TRBV7-9
J gene: TRBJ1-1
D gene: .
CDR3 protein: CASSPGTEMNTEAFF
CDR3 DNA: TGTGCCAGCAGCCCCGGGACGGAGATGAACACTGAAGCTTTCTTT

clone size: .
V gene: TRBV10-3
J gene: TRBJ1-3
D gene: .
CDR3 protein: CATLPTQGSGNTIYF
CDR3 DNA: TGTGCCACCCTTCCAACGCAGGGGTCTGGAAACACCATATATTTT

clone size: .
V gene: TRBV19
J gene: TRBJ1-6
D gene: .
CDR3 protein: CASSSEGGSRTPLHF
CDR3 DNA: TGTGCCAGTAGTTCGGAGGGAGGGAGTCGGACACCCCTCCACTTT

clone size: .
V gene: TRBV6-5
J gene: TRBJ1-5
D gene: TRBD1
CDR3 protein: CATGQGLYSNQPQHF
CDR3 DNA: TGTGCCACCGGACAGGGATTATATAGCAATCAGCCCCAGCATTTT

clone size: .
V gene: TRBV10-2
J gene: TRBJ1-3
D gene: .
CDR3 protein: CASLQGSSGNTIYF
CDR3 DNA: TGCGCCAGCTTGCAGGGTTCCTCTGGAAACACCATATATTTT

clone size: .
V gene: TRBV19
J gene: TRBJ2-7
D gene: TRBD1
CDR3 protein: CASRGTGTSYEQYF
CDR3 DNA: TGTGCCAGTAGGGGGACAGGGACCTCCTACGAGCAGTACTTC